The T cell receptor beta chain under discussion was sequenced for a study of cytomegalovirus exposure and HLA in healthy donors. Broader study findings: The classifier, whose performance was assessed in both the original and validation cohorts, reportedly diagnosed cytomegalovirus status with high specificity and sensitivity.

Concerning this clone itself: Its antigen is not known.

The CDR3 covers 14 residues. Germline CDR1 and CDR2: SEHNR and FQNEAQ (reference sequence). V lost 5 bases to trimming and J lost 7 bases; unmatched junction nucleotides: 10. Data came from immunoSEQ multiplex PCR; TCRdb stores just in-frame clones and leaves some out. The top ten clones hold around 2% of a sample with roughly 60,000 clones, 85% to 95% of them seen once. The V call is TRBV7-9, the J call TRBJ1-1; 7 nucleotides line up with TRBD1. The sample consisted of PBMCs. The TCR originated in a man aged 18 to 30 in good health and CMV-seronegative. The CDR3 bases are TGTGCCAGCAGCGGCCGACAGGGCTCTCATGAAGCTTTCTTT. Protein: CASSGRQGSHEAFF.